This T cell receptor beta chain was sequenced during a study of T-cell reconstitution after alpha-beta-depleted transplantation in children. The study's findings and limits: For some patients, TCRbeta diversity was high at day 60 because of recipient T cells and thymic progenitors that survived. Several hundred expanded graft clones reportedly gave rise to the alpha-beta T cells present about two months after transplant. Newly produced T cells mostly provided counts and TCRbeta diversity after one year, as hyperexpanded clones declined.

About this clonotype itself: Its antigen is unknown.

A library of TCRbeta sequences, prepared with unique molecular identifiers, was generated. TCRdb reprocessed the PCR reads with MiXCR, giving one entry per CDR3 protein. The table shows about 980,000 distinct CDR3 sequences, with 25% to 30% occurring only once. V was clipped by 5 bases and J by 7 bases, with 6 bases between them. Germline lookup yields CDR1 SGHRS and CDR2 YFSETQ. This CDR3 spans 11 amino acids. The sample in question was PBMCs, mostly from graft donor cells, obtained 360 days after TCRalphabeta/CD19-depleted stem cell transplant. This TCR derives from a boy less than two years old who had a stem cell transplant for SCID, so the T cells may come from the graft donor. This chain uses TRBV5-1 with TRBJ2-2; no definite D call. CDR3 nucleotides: TGCGCCAGCAGACAGAGCGGGGAGCTGTTTTTT. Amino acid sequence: CASRQSGELFF.